One T cell receptor (beta chain) is described in this entry. V shed 7 bases and J shed 5 bases, with 14 bases lying between them. The CDR3 extends over 13 amino acids. Germline lookup yields CDR1 MDHEN and CDR2 SYDVKM. The sample comes from a study of blood T cell repertoires in COVID-19. Study-wide background: T cells, B-cell-depleted T cells, or PBMCs supplied cDNA or gDNA.

As handled by the study authors: Researchers report that nucleated cell counts were estimated from reference gene primer amplification. Profiling relied on immunoSEQ multiplex PCR, and the TCRdb table lists in-frame clones only, not all of them. D and trimming were read from the DNA, whereas the V and J calls and clone size are those reported in that table. Of about 240,000 clones in the sample, approximately 90% were seen once. Those enrolled, adults aged roughly 18 to 90 years, came from 24 US areas. Cohorts were determined from participant-reported clinical history. The TCR originated in a woman under 40 who had recovered from COVID-19. The chain uses TRBV28 and TRBJ1-2; a possible D gene is TRBD1 (5 bases). The sequencing sample was made of PBMCs or T cells enriched from blood (not recorded which). CDR3 loop: CASKPGIWYGYTF. CDR3 nucleotide sequence: TGTGCCAGCAAACCAGGGATTTGGTATGGCTACACCTTC.